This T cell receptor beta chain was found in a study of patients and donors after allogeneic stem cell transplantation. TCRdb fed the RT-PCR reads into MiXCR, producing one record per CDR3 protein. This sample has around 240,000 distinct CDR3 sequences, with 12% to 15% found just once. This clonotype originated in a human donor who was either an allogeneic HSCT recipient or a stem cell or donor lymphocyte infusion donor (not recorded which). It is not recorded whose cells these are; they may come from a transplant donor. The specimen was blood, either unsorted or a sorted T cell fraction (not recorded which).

CDR3 amino acids: CASSLEGPQYF. Written as DNA, the CDR3 is TGCGCCAGCAGCTTGGAGGGGCCTCAGTACTTC. The chain employs TRBV5-1 and TRBJ2-7; D perhaps matches TRBD1 (5 bases). V lost 0 bases, J lost 10 bases, and 8 bases lay in between. The CDR3 is made up of 11 amino acids. CDR1 is SGHRS and CDR2 is YFSETQ in the germline V gene.